Listed here are 4 T cell receptor beta chains from one sample, sequenced in a study of T cells after yellow fever vaccination. TCRdb redid the calling of the 5' RACE reads with MiXCR, one entry per CDR3 protein. The sample carries fewer than 450,000 distinct CDR3 sequences, almost 4% recorded once. The specimen comprised PBMCs, sampled 5 days after the yellow fever booster vaccination. The receptors were gathered from a young man who received the YFV17D yellow fever vaccine.

This clonotype was detected a few times. The DNA of the CDR3 is TGTGCCAGCTCACCACCGGGGCAATCGGACGAAAAACTGTTTTTT. The encoded protein is CASSPPGQSDEKLFF. The gene calls are TRBV18 and TRBJ1-4, with D maybe TRBD1 (5 bases). V gave up 0 bases and J gave up 8 bases, with 13 bases separating them. Germline loops: CDR1 KGHSH, CDR2 LQKENI. This CDR3 has 15 amino acids.

The V call is TRBV2, the J call TRBJ2-1, with D possibly matching TRBD2 (6 bases). Germline CDR1 reads SNHLY; CDR2 reads FYNNEI. Trimming removed 7 bases at V and 4 bases at J, with 20 bases between. The CDR3 covers 16 residues. This CDR3 reads CASIPAGTASYNEQFF. CDR3 in DNA: TGTGCCAGCATTCCCGCGGGGACGGCTTCTTACAATGAGCAGTTCTTC.

This sequence joins TRBV12-3 or TRBV12-4 and TRBJ2-1, with D unclear. There are 10 residues in the CDR3. V was pared by 1 base and J by 13 bases, with 5 bases between. The CDR3: CASSLVTQFF. CDR3 coding DNA: TGTGCCAGCAGTTTAGTGACACAGTTCTTC.

This clonotype was found a few times. The rearrangement uses TRBV7-8 and TRBJ2-5, with TRBD2 matching over 9 bases. The germline V gene has CDR1 SGHVS and CDR2 FQNEAQ. The CDR3 is made up of 16 amino acids. V was clipped by 2 bases and J by 1 base; unmatched bases: 5. The CDR3 sequence is CASSLSLAGIQETQYF. The CDR3 DNA sequence: TGTGCCAGCAGCTTAAGTCTAGCGGGGATCCAAGAGACCCAGTACTTC. Full variable domain (missing parts from reference TRBV7-8 and TRBJ2-5): GAGVSQSPRYKVAKRGQDVALRCDPISGHVSLFWYQQALGQGPEFLTYFQNEAQLDKSGLPSDRFFAERPEGSVSTLKIQRTQQEDSAVYLCASSLSLAGIQETQYFGPGTRLLVL.